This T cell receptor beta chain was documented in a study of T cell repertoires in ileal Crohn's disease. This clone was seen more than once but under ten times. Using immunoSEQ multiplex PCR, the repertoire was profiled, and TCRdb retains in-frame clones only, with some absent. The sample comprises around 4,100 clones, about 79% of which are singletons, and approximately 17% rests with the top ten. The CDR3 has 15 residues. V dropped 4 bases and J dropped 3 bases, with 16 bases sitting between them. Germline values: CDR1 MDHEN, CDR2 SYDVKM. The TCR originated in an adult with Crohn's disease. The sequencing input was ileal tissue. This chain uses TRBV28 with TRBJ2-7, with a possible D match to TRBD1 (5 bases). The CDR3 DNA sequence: TGTGCCAGCAGTTCCCACATACTGGGGCACTACGAGCAGTACTTC. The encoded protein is CASSSHILGHYEQYF.